Presented here are 21 T cell receptor beta chains from one specimen sequenced in a study of cytomegalovirus exposure and HLA in healthy donors. Both 60 Vbeta primers and 13 Jbeta primers went into the PCR. Generated by immunoSEQ multiplex PCR, the TCRdb table keeps only in-frame clones and is missing some. The sample yields some 140,000 clones, approximately 73% seen once. Material for sequencing was PBMCs. Receptors originate from a middle-aged woman in good health and CMV-seronegative.

The chain carries TRBV19 and TRBJ2-3, with a possible D match to TRBD1 (6 bases). The germline gives CDR1 LNHDA, CDR2 SQIVND (reference sequence). The CDR3 covers 15 residues. V was cut by 6 bases and J by 0 bases, with 13 bases left in between. This CDR3 is CASSRTALSTDTQYF. Here the CDR3 DNA reads TGTGCCAGTAGCCGGACAGCCCTTAGCACAGATACGCAGTATTTT. Full variable domain (rest looked up from reference TRBV19 and TRBJ2-3): DGGITQSPKYLFRKEGQNVTLSCEQNLNHDAMYWYRQDPGQGLRLIYYSQIVNDFQKGDIAEGYSVSREKKESFPLTVTSAQKNPTAFYLCASSRTALSTDTQYFGPGTRLTVL.

The V call is TRBV7-9, the J call TRBJ2-7; D ambiguous. This CDR3 region has 16 residues. The ends were cut back, 1 base at V and 5 bases at J, with 18 bases in the middle. Germline values: CDR1 SEHNR, CDR2 FQNEAQ (reference sequence). The CDR3 coding sequence is TGTGCCAGCAGCTTAGGCGGAAGCCCTCATTTCGACGAGCAGTACGTC. It encodes CASSLGGSPHFDEQYV.

V and J are TRBV19 and TRBJ1-2, with D unclear. Deletions cut 5 bases from V and 8 bases from J, with 24 bases between. Germline values: CDR1 LNHDA, CDR2 SQIVND (reference sequence). The CDR3 consists of 16 residues. CDR3 loop: CASSRDRDRVVQGYTF. For the CDR3, the DNA is TGTGCCAGTAGTCGGGATAGGGATCGTGTTGTTCAAGGCTACACCTTC.

The J gene is TRBJ2-1, the V gene TRBV27; D is unclear. V lost 2 bases, J lost 0 bases, and 5 bases lay in between. The length of the CDR3 is 14 residues. Per germline, CDR1 MNHEY and CDR2 SMNVEV (reference sequence). This CDR3 reads CASSLPNSYNEQFF. CDR3 coding DNA: TGTGCCAGCAGTTTACCAAACTCCTACAATGAGCAGTTCTTC.

The genes are TRBV5-4 and TRBJ2-3; 8 positions match TRBD2. This CDR3 has 14 amino acids. V shed 6 bases, J shed 2 bases, and the junction held 5 bases outside the gene matches. Looked up from germline, CDR1 is SGHNT and CDR2 is YYREEE (reference sequence). The CDR3 bases are TGTGCCAGCAACAGCGGGGGCCACACAGATACGCAGTATTTT. Its protein is CASNSGGHTDTQYF.

This chain connects TRBV4-1 to TRBJ2-3; 9 nucleotides line up with TRBD2. The CDR3 is 20 residues long. CDR1 and CDR2 (germline): MGHRA, YSYEKL. V was pared by 1 base and J by 0 bases, with 14 bases of the junction left unmatched. CDR3 sequence (DNA): TGCGCCAGCAGCCAAGGGGTGGGATGGCGGGGGGGACCTAGCACAGATACGCAGTATTTT. It encodes CASSQGVGWRGGPSTDTQYF.

The chain recombines TRBV6-5 with TRBJ1-2, with TRBD1 as a possible D gene (6 bases). CDR1 MNHEY and CDR2 SVGAGI come from the germline V gene. The V gene lost 8 bases and the J gene lost 5 bases, with 18 bases spanning the gap. The CDR3 has 14 residues. The CDR3 nucleotides read TGTGCCAGCCGGGGGGACACGAATTTTTATGGCTACACCTTC. Amino acids: CASRGDTNFYGYTF.

The chain links TRBV25-1 to TRBJ2-1; 7 nucleotides match TRBD1. This CDR3 has 16 residues. CDR1 and CDR2 from the germline V gene are MGHDK and SYGVNS. The ends lost 3 bases at V and 0 bases at J; junction bases unmatched: 5. The CDR3 is CASSDATGSSYNEQFF. CDR3 nucleotide sequence: TGTGCCAGCAGTGATGCGACAGGGAGCTCCTACAATGAGCAGTTCTTC.

For this clone: Other DNA variants within this sample encode the same CDR3. The chain couples TRBV6-5 to TRBJ1-6; no clear D gene. The CDR3 runs to 13 residues. Germline assignment: CDR1 MNHEY and CDR2 SVGAGI. The ends were cut back, 0 bases at V and 7 bases at J, with 4 bases in the middle. The CDR3 DNA sequence: TGTGCCAGCAGTTACTCTGGCAATTCACCCCTCCACTTT. It specifies CASSYSGNSPLHF.

This clone was found a few times. The chain carries TRBV6-5 and TRBJ1-4; D call uncertain. Germline V gives CDR1 MNHEY, CDR2 SVGAGI. V lost 0 bases and J 7 bases, leaving 12 bases between the germline ends. The CDR3 covers 15 residues. This chain's CDR3 is CASSYSGSLGEKLFF. The CDR3 DNA is TGTGCCAGCAGTTACTCGGGCAGCTTAGGTGAAAAACTGTTTTTT.

V and J are TRBV7-9 and TRBJ2-7, with 10 nucleotides matching TRBD1. The germline gives CDR1 SEHNR, CDR2 FQNEAQ (reference sequence). V shed 8 bases, J shed 3 bases, and the junction held 1 base outside the gene matches. This CDR3 is 12 amino acids long. DNA of the CDR3: TGTGCCAGCGGGACAGGGGTCTACGAGCAGTACTTC. This sequence encodes CASGTGVYEQYF.

This chain connects TRBV7-6 to TRBJ1-3, with 9 positions matching TRBD1. The CDR3 consists of 15 residues. J lost 0 bases, V lost 4 bases, and 1 base had no gene match. The germline CDR1 and CDR2 sequences are SGHVS and FNYEAQ. CDR3 in DNA: TGTGCCAGCAGCTCGGGACAGGGCTCTGGAAACACCATATATTTT. Protein: CASSSGQGSGNTIYF.

The chain joins TRBV19 to TRBJ2-1; 7 bases are shared with TRBD2. The CDR3 has 15 amino acids. The ends lost 3 bases at V and 3 bases at J; junction bases unmatched: 5. Per germline, CDR1 LNHDA and CDR2 SQIVND (reference sequence). The CDR3 loop reads CASSIRAGIYNEQFF. CDR3 nucleotides: TGTGCCAGTAGTATTAGAGCGGGGATCTACAATGAGCAGTTCTTC.

The chain has TRBV28 and TRBJ2-7; TRBD1 might be the D (6 bases). V was cut by 6 bases and J by 0 bases, with 18 bases left in between. The length of the CDR3 is 16 residues. Germline CDR1 is MDHEN and CDR2 is SYDVKM. The CDR3 is CASSDNTGPYSYEQYV. CDR3 DNA sequence: TGTGCCAGCAGCGACAACACAGGGCCCTACTCCTACGAGCAGTACGTC.

This clone has only a few counts. V is TRBV5-4 and J is TRBJ1-6, with TRBD1 matching 7 bases. Germline values: CDR1 SGHNT, CDR2 YYREEE (reference sequence). This CDR3 is 15 amino acids long. V was pared by 3 bases and J by 9 bases, with 9 bases of the junction left unmatched. In DNA, the CDR3 is TGTGCCAGCAGCTCAGCCCAGGGGGTGAGTTCACCCCTCCACTTT. Its translation: CASSSAQGVSSPLHF.

This clone occurred a few times. The J gene is TRBJ1-5, the V gene TRBV19; no clear D gene. The CDR3 totals 14 residues. The germline V and J ends were trimmed by 5 bases and 0 bases, with 8 bases remaining between them. CDR1 is LNHDA, CDR2 SQIVND, per germline (reference sequence). The DNA for the CDR3 is TGTGCCAGTAGTTTTACTAATAGCAATCAGCCCCAGCATTTT. Its protein is CASSFTNSNQPQHF.

The rearrangement links TRBV29-1 to TRBJ1-2; D gene ambiguous. The V gene lost 8 bases and the J gene lost 6 bases, with 7 bases spanning the gap. The CDR3 totals 9 residues. Germline-derived CDR1 and CDR2 are SQVTM and ANQGSEA. CDR3 protein: CSLADGYTF. Written as DNA, the CDR3 is TGCAGCTTGGCGGATGGCTACACCTTC.

The genes are TRBV9 and TRBJ2-5; 8 bases are shared with TRBD2. J was trimmed by 2 bases and V by 3 bases; bases with no gene match: 12. CDR1 and CDR2 from the germline V gene are SGDLS and YYNGEE. There are 17 residues in the CDR3. The CDR3 coding sequence is TGTGCCAGCAGCGCCCCTCTTGGCGGGGGGCCTCAAGAGACCCAGTACTTC. Protein sequence: CASSAPLGGGPQETQYF.

The chain links TRBV29-1 to TRBJ1-2, with 9 nucleotides matching TRBD1. Germline CDR1 reads SQVTM; CDR2 reads ANQGSEA. V lost 6 bases, J lost 6 bases, and 5 bases stayed unmatched. The CDR3 has 12 amino acids. Here the CDR3 DNA reads TGCAGCGTGGGGGACAGGGTGAATGGCTACACCTTC. It encodes CSVGDRVNGYTF.

This clone was observed a handful of times. The chain recombines TRBV6-1 with TRBJ1-1; 7 bases align to TRBD1. The trim removed 6 bases at V and 1 base at J, leaving 5 bases unmatched. This CDR3 is 14 amino acids long. CDR1 and CDR2 (germline): MNHNS, SASEGT. The CDR3 nucleotides are TGTGCCAGCAGGGAGGGACAGAGGAACACTGAAGCTTTCTTT. Its protein product is CASREGQRNTEAFF.

The chain links TRBV6-1 to TRBJ1-2; unclear D gene. Trimming shortened V by 2 bases and J by 6 bases, and 16 bases separated the two germline ends. Germline-derived CDR1 and CDR2 are MNHNS and SASEGT. The CDR3 sequence is 15 residues long. CDR3 protein: CASSESPVSPHGYTF. In DNA, the CDR3 is TGTGCCAGCAGTGAATCACCGGTGTCCCCGCATGGCTACACCTTC.